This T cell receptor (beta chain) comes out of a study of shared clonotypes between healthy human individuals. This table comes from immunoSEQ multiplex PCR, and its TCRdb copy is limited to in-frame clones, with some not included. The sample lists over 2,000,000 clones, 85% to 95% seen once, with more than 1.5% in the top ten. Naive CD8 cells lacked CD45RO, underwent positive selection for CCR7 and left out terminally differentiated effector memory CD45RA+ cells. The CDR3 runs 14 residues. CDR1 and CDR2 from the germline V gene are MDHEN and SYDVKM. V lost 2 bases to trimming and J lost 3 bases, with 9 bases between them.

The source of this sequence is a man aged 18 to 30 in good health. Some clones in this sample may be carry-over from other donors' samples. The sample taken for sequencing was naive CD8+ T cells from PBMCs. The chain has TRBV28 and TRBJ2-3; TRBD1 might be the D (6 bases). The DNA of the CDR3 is TGTGCCAGCAGTTTAAATGGACAGACAGATACGCAGTATTTT. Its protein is CASSLNGQTDTQYF.